The rows below give T cell receptor beta chains drawn from one sample of a study of control samples from healthy donors and cancer patients. Only in-frame clones appear in the TCRdb table, and some are missing; sequencing was by immunoSEQ multiplex PCR. The sample shows 20,000 to 25,000 clones, around 84% of them seen only once. Sample: PBMCs. All receptors derive from a man in his 60s with colorectal cancer. Each CDR3 is given with its conserved first and last residue. D genes are given only for firm matches. The size entry is marked missing in some rows and otherwise reads once, few, many or a size class.

cdr3_aa | cdr3_nt | clone_size | j_call | v_call | d_call
CASSFSGGITEAFF | TGCGCCAGCAGCTTTAGTGGGGGGATCACTGAAGCTTTCTTT | - | TRBJ1-1 | TRBV5-1 | -
CASGLGDRGPLQPQHF | TGTGCTAGTGGTTTGGGCGACAGGGGGCCTTTGCAGCCCCAGCATTTT | once | TRBJ1-5 | TRBV12-5 | TRBD1
CASSFDRGRNEQFF | TGTGCCAGCAGCTTTGACAGGGGGCGAAATGAGCAGTTCTTC | - | TRBJ2-1 | TRBV5-6 | TRBD1
CATSDLRQGWMDEQFF | TGTGCCACCAGTGATTTGCGGCAGGGGTGGATGGATGAGCAGTTCTTC | - | TRBJ2-1 | TRBV24-1 | -
CATRRQGNTEAFF | TGTGCCACCAGGAGACAGGGAAACACTGAAGCTTTCTTT | - | TRBJ1-1 | TRBV24-1 | TRBD1
CASSLGQGPYEQYF | TGTGCCAGCAGCTTGGGACAGGGCCCCTACGAGCAGTACTTC | - | TRBJ2-7 | TRBV5-7 | TRBD1
CASSPQRGGGETQYF | TGTGCCAGCAGTCCCCAGCGGGGGGGCGGTGAGACCCAGTACTTC | - | TRBJ2-5 | TRBV2 | TRBD2
CASSQVGNTIYF | TGCGCCAGCAGCCAAGTCGGGAACACCATATATTTT | few | TRBJ1-3 | TRBV4-1 | -
CASSPSGGYNQPQHF | TGTGCCAGCAGCCCCTCAGGGGGTTACAATCAGCCCCAGCATTTT | - | TRBJ1-5 | TRBV5-6 | TRBD1
CASSGQGGRQPQHF | TGTGCCAGCAGTGGACAGGGTGGACGACAGCCCCAGCATTTT | - | TRBJ1-5 | TRBV2 | TRBD1
CASSMGQIRTPPQHF | TGTGCCAGTAGTATGGGACAGATTCGAACCCCGCCCCAGCATTTT | - | TRBJ1-5 | TRBV19 | TRBD1
CASSQGQKNTEAFF | TGTGCCAGCAGCCAAGGACAGAAGAACACTGAAGCTTTCTTT | few | TRBJ1-1 | TRBV3-1/TRBV3-2 | -
CASMASTDTQYF | TGTGCCAGCATGGCTAGCACAGATACGCAGTATTTT | - | TRBJ2-3 | TRBV12-3/TRBV12-4 | -
CASSVGTGTYNEQFF | TGTGCCAGCAGCGTAGGGACAGGGACCTACAATGAGCAGTTCTTC | - | TRBJ2-1 | TRBV9 | TRBD1
CASSQEGGTEAFF | TGTGCCAGCAGCCAAGAGGGGGGGACTGAAGCTTTCTTT | - | TRBJ1-1 | TRBV3-1/TRBV3-2 | -
CASSVNTGYSGNTIYF | TGTGCCAGCAGCGTAAATACAGGTTACTCTGGAAACACCATATATTTT | - | TRBJ1-3 | TRBV9 | -
CASSLEAGWGNQPQHF | TGTGCCAGCAGCTTAGAAGCAGGGTGGGGCAATCAGCCCCAGCATTTT | few | TRBJ1-5 | TRBV7-2 | -
CAISESGLYEQYF | TGTGCCATCAGTGAGTCGGGGCTTTACGAGCAGTACTTC | once | TRBJ2-7 | TRBV10-3 | -
CASSLGGVNTEAFF | TGTGCCAGCAGCTTAGGAGGAGTGAACACTGAAGCTTTCTTT | - | TRBJ1-1 | TRBV11-1 | -
CASSWAGTNYGYTF | TGTGCCAGCAGCTGGGCCGGGACAAACTATGGCTACACCTTC | - | TRBJ1-2 | TRBV7-9 | -